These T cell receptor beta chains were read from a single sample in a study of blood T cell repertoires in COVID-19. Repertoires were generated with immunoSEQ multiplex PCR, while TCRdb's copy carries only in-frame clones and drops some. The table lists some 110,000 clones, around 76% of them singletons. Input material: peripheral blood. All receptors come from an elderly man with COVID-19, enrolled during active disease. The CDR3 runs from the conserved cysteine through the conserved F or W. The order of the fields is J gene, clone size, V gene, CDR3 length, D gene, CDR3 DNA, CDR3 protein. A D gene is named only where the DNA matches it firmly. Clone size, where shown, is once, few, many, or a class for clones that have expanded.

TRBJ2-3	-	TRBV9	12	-	TGTGCCAGCCGTCCTGGCTCAGATACGCAGTATTTT	CASRPGSDTQYF
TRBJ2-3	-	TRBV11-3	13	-	TGTGCCAGCAGCTCCCGACACACAGATACGCAGTATTTT	CASSSRHTDTQYF
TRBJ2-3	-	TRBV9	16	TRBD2	TGTGCCAGCAGCGCGCCGCTAGCGGGACGCACAGATACGCAGTATTTT	CASSAPLAGRTDTQYF
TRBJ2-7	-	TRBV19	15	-	TGTGCCAGTAGTATGAGCGGCAGCAGGGGCTACGAGCAGTACTTC	CASSMSGSRGYEQYF
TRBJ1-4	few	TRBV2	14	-	TGTGCCAGCAGATCCGGGACACCTAATGAAAAACTGTTTTTT	CASRSGTPNEKLFF
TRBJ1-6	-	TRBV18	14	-	TGTGCCAGCTCATCCGACAGAGGTAATTCACCCCTCCACTTT	CASSSDRGNSPLHF
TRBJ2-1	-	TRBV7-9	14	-	TGTGCCAGCAGCTTAGCGCAGGGTTACAATGAGCAGTTCTTC	CASSLAQGYNEQFF
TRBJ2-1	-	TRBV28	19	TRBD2	TGTGCCAGCAGCTCCTTTGCAGGGGCAACTAGCGGGAGCTTTGATGAGCAGTTCTTC	CASSSFAGATSGSFDEQFF
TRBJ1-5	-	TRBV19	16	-	TGTGCCAGTAGTATAGCGGGGTTTAATAGCAATCAGCCCCAGCATTTT	CASSIAGFNSNQPQHF
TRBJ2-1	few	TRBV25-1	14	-	TGTGCCAGCACCGACGGGTCGAGGTACAATGAGCAGTTCTTC	CASTDGSRYNEQFF
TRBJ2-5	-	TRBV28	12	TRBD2	TGTGCCAGCAGAGGGACTAGCCAGACCCAGTACTTC	CASRGTSQTQYF
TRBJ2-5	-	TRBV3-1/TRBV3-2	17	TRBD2	TGTGCCAGCAGCCAAGAGTGGCCTAGCGGGAACCAAGAGACCCAGTACTTC	CASSQEWPSGNQETQYF
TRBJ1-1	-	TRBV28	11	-	TGTGCCAGCTGGGGAGAGGCTGAAGCTTTCTTT	CASWGEAEAFF
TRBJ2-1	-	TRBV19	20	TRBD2	TGTGCCAGTAGTCACCCCCGGACTAGCGGGGGAGTGGGGCTTTACAATGAGCAGTTCTTC	CASSHPRTSGGVGLYNEQFF
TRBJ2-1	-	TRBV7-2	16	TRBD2	TGTGCCAGCAGCCCCAGCCTAGCGGGGCCATACAATGAGCAGTTCTTC	CASSPSLAGPYNEQFF
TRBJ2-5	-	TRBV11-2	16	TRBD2	TGTGCCAGCAGCTATGGACTAGCGGGAGTGCGCGAGACCCAGTACTTC	CASSYGLAGVRETQYF
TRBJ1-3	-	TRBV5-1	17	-	TGCGCCAGCAGCTTGGCTCCGGCAGGGGACTCTGGAAACACCATATATTTT	CASSLAPAGDSGNTIYF
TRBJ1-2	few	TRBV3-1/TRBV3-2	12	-	TGTGCCAGCAGCCCCGGACACCAGGGCTACACCTTC	CASSPGHQGYTF
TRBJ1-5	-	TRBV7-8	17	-	TGTGCCAGCAGCTTAGCTGCCCTGACAAGTCCAATTCAGCCCCAGCATTTT	CASSLAALTSPIQPQHF
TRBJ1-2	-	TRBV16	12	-	TGTGCCAGCAGCCAAGGCCCTTATGGCTACACCTTC	CASSQGPYGYTF
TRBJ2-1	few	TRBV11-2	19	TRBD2	TGTGCCAGCAGCCCGACTAGCGCGGGGAGGGCCCTCCAGCACAATGAGCAGTTCTTC	CASSPTSAGRALQHNEQFF
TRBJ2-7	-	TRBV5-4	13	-	TGTGCCAGCAGCCCTGACAGCCTCTACGAGCAGTACTTC	CASSPDSLYEQYF
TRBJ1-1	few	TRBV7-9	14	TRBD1	TGTGCCAGCAGCCCCCAGTCAGGACAGGGCGAAGCTTTCTTT	CASSPQSGQGEAFF